Each of the 19 T cell receptor beta chains below was sequenced from the same sample in a study of human T cells and chemical hapten exposure. MiXCR was run by TCRdb on the RACE reads, yielding one entry per CDR3 protein. Of some 46,000 distinct CDR3 sequences in the sample, 4.3% are singletons; the top ten hold 1.5% to 2%. The time point is: healthy volunteer bleed at 2 weeks. Blood, whole and unfractionated, served as the source for total RNA extraction. Sequences were obtained from whole blood. The receptor source for this set is a female donor in good health. Some clones in this sample may be carry-over from other donors' samples.

This clonotype has ten or more counts. The chain employs TRBV12-3 or TRBV12-4 and TRBJ2-7, with D uncertain. Trimming removed 6 bases from V and 2 bases from J, with 17 bases in between. The CDR3 extends over 15 amino acids. The CDR3 DNA reads TGTGCCAGCAGCGAGAACCCGTCTGGGGCCTACGAGCAGTACTTC. Translated: CASSENPSGAYEQYF.

In this sample, this clonotype turned up many times. The chain uses TRBV29-1 and TRBJ2-2, with D uncertain. Per the germline V gene, CDR1 is SQVTM and CDR2 is ANQGSEA. V was clipped by 5 bases and J by 2 bases, with 12 bases between them. The CDR3 runs 14 residues. This CDR3 reads CSVNFDLNTGELFF. For the CDR3, the DNA is TGCAGCGTTAATTTCGACCTCAACACCGGGGAGCTGTTTTTT.

This clonotype was observed at least ten times. V usage is TRBV2 and J usage is TRBJ2-2; possibly TRBD1 for D (5 bases). This CDR3 contains 15 residues. Germline loops: CDR1 SNHLY, CDR2 FYNNEI. Trimming removed 4 bases from V and 1 base from J, with 10 bases in between. Here the CDR3 DNA reads TGTGCCAGCAGTGGACAGCTCATGAACACCGGGGAGCTGTTTTTT. As protein: CASSGQLMNTGELFF.

This clonotype was found many times. The chain joins TRBV5-4 to TRBJ2-3; D perhaps matches TRBD1 (6 bases). The germline V and J ends were trimmed by 2 bases and 5 bases, with 12 bases remaining between them. The V gene's germline CDR1 is SGHNT and CDR2 YYREEE (reference sequence). CDR3 length: 14 residues. The CDR3 region is CASSLLQGQDTQYF. The DNA for the CDR3 is TGTGCCAGCAGCTTACTACAGGGTCAAGATACGCAGTATTTT.

At least ten counts were recorded for this clonotype. This chain joins TRBV7-3 and TRBJ2-3; D possibly corresponds to TRBD2 (6 bases). CDR3 size: 13 residues. V lost 6 bases and J 2 bases, leaving 9 bases between the germline ends. In germline, CDR1 is SGHTA, CDR2 FQGTGA. CDR3 sequence (DNA): TGTGCCAGCAGTGGGGGGTACACAGATACGCAGTATTTT. Translating gives CASSGGYTDTQYF. The whole variable domain, remainder taken from reference TRBV7-3 and TRBJ2-3, is GAGVSQTPSNKVTEKGKYVELRCDPISGHTALYWYRQSLGQGPEFLIYFQGTGAADDSGLPNDRFFAVRPEGSVSTLKIQRTERGDSAVYLCASSGGYTDTQYFGPGTRLTVL.

This clonotype was seen many times. The chain joins TRBV20-1 to TRBJ2-3, with D possibly being TRBD2 (5 bases). CDR3 length: 16 residues. The V gene lost 2 bases and the J gene lost 0 bases, with 15 bases spanning the gap. In germline, CDR1 is DFQATT, CDR2 SNEGSKA (reference sequence). CDR3 amino acids: CSARRIGAASTDTQYF. DNA for the CDR3: TGCAGTGCTAGACGAATCGGAGCGGCTAGCACAGATACGCAGTATTTT.

This clonotype occurred a few times. The V gene is TRBV5-4, the J gene TRBJ1-5; 7 bases map to TRBD1. Germline V gene lookup returns CDR1 SGHNT and CDR2 YYREEE (reference sequence). CDR3 size: 15 residues. Trimming cost V 1 base and J 0 bases; bases outside gene matches: 1. This CDR3 is CASSLTGDSNQPQHF. The CDR3 nucleotides read TGTGCCAGCAGCTTGACAGGGGATAGCAATCAGCCCCAGCATTTT.

Many counts were recorded for this clonotype. This chain joins TRBV7-9 and TRBJ1-1; possible D gene TRBD1, 6 bases. Trimming shortened V by 1 base and J by 1 base, and 7 bases separated the two germline ends. Germline CDR1 SEHNR, CDR2 FQNEAQ (reference sequence). The CDR3 spans 14 residues. CDR3 loop: CASSLGGPNTEAFF. The CDR3 DNA sequence: TGTGCCAGCAGCTTAGGGGGGCCGAACACTGAAGCTTTCTTT.

In its sample, this clonotype was seen many times. The chain couples TRBV10-2 to TRBJ1-4; weak D call: TRBD1 (6 bases). Germline values: CDR1 WSHSY, CDR2 SAAADI. The V end was cut by 3 bases, the J end by 5 bases, with 13 bases between. This CDR3 spans 15 amino acids. The CDR3 spells CASSDWTDKNEKLFF. CDR3 nucleotide sequence: TGCGCCAGCAGTGATTGGACAGATAAAAATGAAAAACTGTTTTTT.

This clonotype was recorded many times. J is TRBJ1-1 and V is TRBV9; D gene unclear. CDR3 length: 15 amino acids. V gave up 6 bases and J gave up 4 bases, with 19 bases separating them. Germline values: CDR1 SGDLS, CDR2 YYNGEE. DNA for the CDR3: TGTGCCAGCACGAAAGGGTTTGGAGTGGGCACTGAAGCTTTCTTT. It yields the protein CASTKGFGVGTEAFF.

This clonotype occurred many times. V is TRBV6-2 or TRBV6-3 and J is TRBJ1-5; D uncertain. Per the germline V gene, CDR1 is MNHEY and CDR2 is SVGEGT. There are 19 residues in the CDR3. V lost 2 bases to trimming and J lost 1 base, with 21 bases between them. The CDR3 coding sequence is TGTGCCAGCAGTTACGTGCTTCCCGGAGCCTCGTTAAGCAATCAGCCCCAGCATTTT. Translation gives CASSYVLPGASLSNQPQHF.

This clonotype was counted many times. The V call is TRBV7-2, the J call TRBJ2-7; a weak D match, TRBD1 (5 bases). CDR1 is SGHTA and CDR2 is FQGNSA in the germline V gene. V was trimmed by 0 bases and J by 2 bases, leaving 11 bases between them. CDR3 length: 15 residues. The CDR3 DNA reads as TGTGCCAGCAGCTTAGCAGTGGTAGGGGCCTACGAGCAGTACTTC. Translation gives CASSLAVVGAYEQYF.

This clonotype was picked up many times. V gene TRBV10-3 combines with J gene TRBJ2-5; D is uncertain. Germline CDR1 is ENHRY and CDR2 is SYGVKD. V was shortened by 10 bases and J by 7 bases, with 13 bases between the two germline ends. The CDR3 runs 11 residues. This chain's CDR3 is CATLTGGTQYF. CDR3 coding DNA: TGTGCCACCCTTACTGGTGGGACCCAGTACTTC.

The sample holds many counts of this clonotype. V usage is TRBV12-3 or TRBV12-4 and J usage is TRBJ2-3; maybe TRBD1 (6 bases). CDR3 size: 15 residues. Trimming took off 3 bases at V and 5 bases at J, with 15 bases between the two ends. CDR3 nucleotides: TGTGCCAGCAGTTTCACCTACAGGGTAGTAGATACGCAGTATTTT. This sequence encodes CASSFTYRVVDTQYF.

The rearrangement joins TRBV7-2 to TRBJ2-1; D perhaps matches TRBD1 (5 bases). The CDR3 has 14 residues. CDR1 and CDR2 from the germline V gene are SGHTA and FQGNSA. Trimming took off 0 bases at V and 7 bases at J, with 10 bases between the two ends. CDR3 amino acids: CASSLATERNEQFF. For the CDR3, the DNA is TGTGCCAGCAGCTTAGCGACAGAACGAAATGAGCAGTTCTTC.

This clonotype has ten or more counts. The rearrangement joins TRBV20-1 to TRBJ2-7, with 11 bases fitting TRBD2. Germline-derived CDR1 and CDR2 are DFQATT and SNEGSKA (reference sequence). The CDR3 is made up of 14 amino acids. Trimming at V came to 5 bases and at J to 6 bases, leaving 9 bases not matched to a gene. The CDR3 nucleotides read TGCAGTGCTGGTCTTAGCGGGGGGGCCGGCGAGCAGTACTTC. Translation gives CSAGLSGGAGEQYF.

The table lists this clonotype with many counts. V usage is TRBV5-1 and J usage is TRBJ2-7; TRBD1 aligns across 8 bases. V lost 0 bases, J lost 5 bases, and 4 bases stayed unmatched. The CDR3 consists of 14 residues. Germline CDR1 SGHRS, CDR2 YFSETQ. The CDR3 DNA reads TGCGCCAGCAGCTTGGCCCAGACAGGGGACGAGCAGTACTTC. Protein product: CASSLAQTGDEQYF.

The V gene is TRBV27, the J gene TRBJ2-3; D gene unclear. The V end was cut by 6 bases, the J end by 6 bases, with 19 bases between. CDR3 length: 15 residues. Per germline, CDR1 MNHEY and CDR2 SMNVEV (reference sequence). CDR3 in amino acids: CASSLLDEWLDTQYF. CDR3 nucleotides: TGTGCCAGCAGCCTACTTGATGAGTGGCTGGATACGCAGTATTTT.

V is TRBV27 and J is TRBJ2-3, with D possibly matching TRBD2 (5 bases). Trimming pared 7 bases from V and 3 bases from J, leaving 8 bases between. Looked up from germline, CDR1 is MNHEY and CDR2 is SMNVEV (reference sequence). The CDR3 is 12 amino acids. CDR3 DNA: TGTGCCAGCAAGGAGCGGACAGATACGCAGTATTTT. As protein: CASKERTDTQYF.